This TCR beta chain is from a study of shared clonotypes between healthy human individuals. Every subset had its genomic DNA shared out evenly among several immunoSEQ plates. Clones were sequenced by immunoSEQ multiplex PCR, and TCRdb holds only the in-frame ones, with some missing. Of some 490,000 clones in the sample, approximately 78% were seen once. The germline V gene has CDR1 GTSNPN and CDR2 SVGIG (reference sequence). The CDR3 runs to 13 residues. V was trimmed by 0 bases and J by 2 bases, leaving 5 bases between them. Sample: PBMCs. The rearrangement links TRBV30 to TRBJ1-5; D not resolved. The TCR sequence derives from a woman aged 40 to 55 in good health. Some clones in this sample may be carry-over from other donors' samples. CDR3 DNA: TGTGCCTGGAGTGTGGCTGGCAATCAGCCCCAGCATTTT. Translating gives CAWSVAGNQPQHF.